The rows below give T cell receptor beta chains drawn from one sample of a study of T-cell reconstitution after alpha-beta-depleted transplantation in children. Each CDR3 protein is one row after TCRdb ran MiXCR on the PCR reads. The data contain hundreds of thousands of distinct CDR3 sequences, approximately 13% of them singletons. Sequenced here: PBMCs, mostly from graft donor cells, sampled 360 days after TCRalphabeta/CD19-depleted stem cell transplant. Receptors were obtained from a male patient between 5 and 17 years old who had a stem cell transplant for acute myeloid leukemia, so the T cells may come from the graft donor. CDR3s include the opening cysteine and the closing phenylalanine or tryptophan. Each record gives: J gene, D gene, clone size, V gene, CDR3 DNA, CDR3 protein. The D gene is left open where the match is weak. Expanded clones are given a class, and other clones once, few, many or no size at all.

j_call: TRBJ1-2; d_call: .; clone_size: few; v_call: TRBV29-1; cdr3_nt: TGCAGCTCCTGGGGGAATGGCTACACCTTC; cdr3_aa: CSSWGNGYTF
j_call: TRBJ2-7; d_call: TRBD2; clone_size: many; v_call: TRBV12-3/TRBV12-4; cdr3_nt: TGTGCCAGCAGTCCCAGGAGCCCAGCGGGAGTCGCCTACGAGCAGTACTTC; cdr3_aa: CASSPRSPAGVAYEQYF
j_call: TRBJ1-1; d_call: TRBD1; clone_size: .; v_call: TRBV29-1; cdr3_nt: TGCAGCGGTGGACAGGGGGTATTTTCGACTGAAGCTTTCTTT; cdr3_aa: CSGGQGVFSTEAFF
j_call: TRBJ2-1; d_call: .; clone_size: .; v_call: TRBV7-2; cdr3_nt: TGTGCCAGCAGCTTAGGGACAGGGAGGGTCGATAAGCAGTTCTTC; cdr3_aa: CASSLGTGRVDKQFF
j_call: TRBJ2-1; d_call: TRBD2; clone_size: many; v_call: TRBV12-3/TRBV12-4; cdr3_nt: TGTGCCAGCTCAAGACTAGCGGTGAGCGATGAGCAGTTCTTC; cdr3_aa: CASSRLAVSDEQFF
j_call: TRBJ2-5; d_call: .; clone_size: many; v_call: TRBV7-2; cdr3_nt: TGTGCCAGCAGCTTAGCTTGGGCTTACAAGGAGACCCAGTACTTC; cdr3_aa: CASSLAWAYKETQYF
j_call: TRBJ2-1; d_call: .; clone_size: many; v_call: TRBV7-2; cdr3_nt: TGTGCCAGCAGCTCAGGGGCCTACAATGAGCAGTTCTTC; cdr3_aa: CASSSGAYNEQFF
j_call: TRBJ2-7; d_call: TRBD2; clone_size: many; v_call: TRBV28; cdr3_nt: TGTGCCACCACGACCCGGCGGACTAGCGGTTTCTTCTACGAGCAGTACTTC; cdr3_aa: CATTTRRTSGFFYEQYF
j_call: TRBJ2-2; d_call: .; clone_size: few; v_call: TRBV7-2; cdr3_nt: TGTGCCAGCAGCTCTAGTCCGGGACTGTACACCGGGGAGCTGTTTTTT; cdr3_aa: CASSSSPGLYTGELFF
j_call: TRBJ1-1; d_call: .; clone_size: few; v_call: TRBV15; cdr3_nt: TGTGCCACCAGCAGAGATAGGGGATCGGTTGATATTAGGATGAACACTGAAGCTTTCTTT; cdr3_aa: CATSRDRGSVDIRMNTEAFF
j_call: TRBJ1-4; d_call: .; clone_size: .; v_call: TRBV2; cdr3_nt: TGTGCCAGCATCTTTTCTGCAACTAATGAAAAACTGTTTTTT; cdr3_aa: CASIFSATNEKLFF
j_call: TRBJ1-2; d_call: .; clone_size: few; v_call: TRBV18; cdr3_nt: TGTGCCAGCTCACCATCCCTATACTATGGCTACACCTTC; cdr3_aa: CASSPSLYYGYTF
j_call: TRBJ2-1; d_call: .; clone_size: many; v_call: TRBV12-3/TRBV12-4; cdr3_nt: TGTGCCAGCAGTTTAGAAGGGCAGTTGCGTGAGCAGTTCTTC; cdr3_aa: CASSLEGQLREQFF
j_call: TRBJ2-5; d_call: .; clone_size: .; v_call: TRBV25-1; cdr3_nt: TGTGCCAGCAGTGCCACTGGGGAGACCCAGTACTTC; cdr3_aa: CASSATGETQYF
j_call: TRBJ2-1; d_call: TRBD2; clone_size: few; v_call: TRBV20-1; cdr3_nt: TGCAGTGCGCGGACTAGCGGTAGTATGAACAATGAGCAGTTCTTC; cdr3_aa: CSARTSGSMNNEQFF
j_call: TRBJ2-3; d_call: .; clone_size: .; v_call: TRBV6-5; cdr3_nt: TGTGCCAGCAGTTACCTACTAGTCGGTGATCTAGATACGCAGTATTTT; cdr3_aa: CASSYLLVGDLDTQYF
j_call: TRBJ2-4; d_call: .; clone_size: few; v_call: TRBV6-5; cdr3_nt: TGTGCCAGCAGTTACTCCCCCCCTGGCGGCATTCAGTACTTC; cdr3_aa: CASSYSPPGGIQYF
j_call: TRBJ1-1; d_call: .; clone_size: once; v_call: TRBV20-1; cdr3_nt: TGCAGTGCCCGGCGGGTGACCCCGGGGGAAGCTTTCTTT; cdr3_aa: CSARRVTPGEAFF